The 6 T cell receptor beta chains given below trace back to one sample, sequenced in a study of CD8 T cells in acute hepatitis C reinfection. Study-level findings and limits: All groups preferentially used TRBV04 and TRBV06, which was not due to overrepresentation in the naive pool.

The time point denotes: at least 347 days after estimated infection, following spontaneous clearance. Hepatitis C virus-specific T cells were sequenced directly ex vivo without in vitro expansion. Sequencing used immunoSEQ multiplex PCR; TCRdb keeps in-frame clones, though not all of them. Of about 2,600 clones in the sample, roughly two thirds were seen once. Specimen: HCV NS3-1073 tetramer-sorted CD8+ T cells from PBMCs, collected at follow-up. Receptors were obtained from a man aged 40-49 years who spontaneously cleared hepatitis C infection.

The V gene is TRBV13, the J gene TRBJ2-1; unclear D gene. V shed 1 base and J shed 4 bases, with 11 bases lying between them. The germline CDR1 and CDR2 sequences are PRHDT and FYEKMQ (reference sequence). This CDR3 is 15 amino acids long. CDR3 amino acids: CASSLAGYGYNEQFF. Written as DNA, the CDR3 is TGTGCCAGCAGCTTAGCAGGTTACGGATACAATGAGCAGTTCTTC.

The rearrangement uses TRBV25-1 and TRBJ1-2; D gene ambiguous. Germline CDR1 is MGHDK and CDR2 is SYGVNS. This CDR3 is built from 12 residues. V was trimmed by 5 bases and J by 7 bases, leaving 11 bases between them. CDR3 sequence reads: CASSPLGSGYTF. The DNA of the CDR3 is TGTGCCAGCAGTCCTCTAGGTAGTGGCTACACCTTC.

The chain uses TRBV4-3 and TRBJ1-6; weak D call: TRBD1 (5 bases). Looked up from germline, CDR1 is LGHNA and CDR2 is YSLEER. Trimming took 1 base from V and 9 from J, leaving 16 bases between them. CDR3 length: 16 residues. CDR3 sequence: CASSQGLTRGGSPLHF. The DNA of the CDR3 is TGCGCCAGCAGCCAAGGTCTGACCCGGGGCGGTTCACCCCTCCACTTT.

The chain recombines TRBV10-3 with TRBJ1-2; 8 bases line up with TRBD1. Germline assignment: CDR1 ENHRY and CDR2 SYGVKD. This CDR3 comprises 17 residues. Trimming took 0 bases from V and 5 from J; bases not matched to a gene: 11. CDR3 coding DNA: TGTGCCATCAGTGAGTCGGACCAGGGGGCTAACTGGTATGGCTACACCTTC. It specifies CAISESDQGANWYGYTF.

Relative to its sample, this clone is large. The J gene is TRBJ2-3, the V gene TRBV7-8; 10 nucleotides align to TRBD1. There are 16 residues in the CDR3. Germline V CDR1 and CDR2: SGHVS, FQNEAQ. The J segment lost 4 bases and the V segment lost 1 base, leaving 5 bases of the junction unmatched. CDR3 DNA: TGTGCCAGCAGCTTAGAGGGGACAGGGGTTCCAGATACGCAGTATTTT. This gives the protein CASSLEGTGVPDTQYF.

The CDR3: CSVETVGTSGRYEQYF. As DNA, the CDR3 is TGCAGCGTTGAAACGGTCGGGACTAGCGGGAGGTACGAGCAGTACTTC. The chain has TRBV29-1 and TRBJ2-5; 15 bases map to TRBD2. TRBJ2-7 matches the DNA end more closely, so the J call is doubtful. Germline loops: CDR1 SQVTM, CDR2 ANQGSEA. The CDR3 covers 16 residues.